This TCR beta chain was found in a study of cytomegalovirus exposure and HLA in healthy donors (dated by TCRdb to about 2017). Looking at the study overall: An earlier analysis of about 560 of the donors reported under 300 Gb of sequence data and roughly 120 million unique TCR beta sequences obtained from about 200 million T cells. About 280 gigabases of sequencing data and around 90 million unique TCR sequences made up an early release that covered under 750 HLA-typed donors. Of the 350 to 400 genotyped donors, approximately 83% fell in the genetic ancestry cluster associated with self-reported Caucasian donors. The study aimed to test whether signatures of past pathogen exposure could be identified by cataloging public T cell receptors. Using immunosequencing, the study profiled T cell repertoires from around 670 subjects and related those repertoires to cytomegalovirus serostatus. A separate validation cohort of approximately 120 different subjects was used in addition to the approximately 610-subject first cohort. High-throughput TCR immunosequencing, statistical association of individual TCRs with disease status, and machine learning were combined to predict cytomegalovirus infection status. To study patterns of TCR occurrence, a later analysis re-analyzed previously published TCR beta repertoires from hundreds of donors and added high-resolution HLA genotyping. Rather than using new phenotypic data, the later analysis identified candidate immune exposures from TCR beta sequences and from how often those sequences occurred across donors. To decide whether each TCR beta V gene segment behaved as functional or pseudogenic, an earlier analysis of 587 of the donors relied on high-throughput TCR beta sequencing. Donor age, sex, ethnicity and CMV serostatus were compiled together with the repertoire data. A later genetic analysis used genome-wide SNP genotypes for about 65% of the 666 donors, treating that subset as a discovery cohort. All discovery cohort repertoires had been generated on a single sequencing platform. HLA typing covered class I and class II loci at four-digit resolution. Typing coverage differed by locus: A, B, C, DRB1 and DQB1 were typed in roughly 620-640 donors, DQA1 in 500 to 550, DPA1 in 600 to 610, and DPB1 in 450 to 490. Because of strong linkage in the cohort, five DR-DQ haplotypes were treated as single units for association and clustering. Among 300 to 450 genotyped donors of the cohort, an average of around 240,000 unique TCR beta nucleotide sequences were sequenced per donor, around 18% of them non-productive. Beyond this particular receptor, the publication reports: Over 15 rarely observed V segments, including chromosome 9 orphons, were excluded from the earlier analysis of a few hundred of the donors because counts were too low. In a later genetic analysis, fewer N-insertions in productive TCRs were reported among donors in an Asian-associated ancestry cluster than the approximately 670-donor mean. Three of the identified cytomegalovirus-associated TCR beta chains were confirmed in vitro to be specific for cytomegalovirus antigens. The only immune exposure information available for the cohort was CMV serostatus. A later analysis found that HLA-associated TCR beta chains were more clonally expanded and had lower generation probabilities than equally common non-associated chains. An earlier analysis of 587 of the donors showed that most TCR beta V segments appeared in productive rearrangements either about 90% or about 30% of the time, which broadly matched IMGT annotations. It was suggested by the authors that the approach could potentially be generalized to other disease states and immunological phenotypes. Roughly uniform sequencing depth across donors was assumed in presence/absence analyses, although this assumption may not hold. Only TCR beta chains were sequenced in this cohort, and the absence of alpha or paired-chain data limited detectable features. A total of 150 to 200 TCR beta chains were listed by the study as associated with cytomegalovirus. Most TCR sequences were observed very rarely across donors, whereas some public TCRs were present in many individuals. According to a later analysis, TCR association rates differed among HLA loci, with DRB1 alleles showing the most associated TCRs and HLA-C alleles showing the fewest. A further reported finding was that TCR beta sequences accurately predicted the HLA-A and HLA-B alleles for most subjects in the first cohort. At a false discovery rate of 0.05, a later analysis linked under 20,000 TCR beta sequences to specific HLA alleles. A cluster of highly shared sequence variants was judged likely to represent a technical artifact of the sequencing pipeline. Because the 87-base-pair reads could not distinguish some IMGT-functional V segments, including TRBV6-2 and TRBV6-3, those segments were excluded. Correlated functional status among segregating V segments might be attributable to linkage disequilibrium, but an unknown experimental factor could not be ruled out. In both the original and validation cohorts, the classifier was reported to diagnose cytomegalovirus status with high specificity and sensitivity. According to a later analysis, most CMV-associated TCR beta chains appeared to be HLA-restricted, and the HLA associations seemed to be driven largely by CMV exposure. V-gene and J-gene trimming of TCR beta chains was associated with a missense DCLRE1C variant in a later genetic analysis, and the association was replicated in an independent cohort. According to a later analysis, parvovirus B19, influenza, CMV and Epstein-Barr virus appeared linked to several top co-occurrence clusters. Because HLA typing was missing for some donors at each locus, association tests included only the typed subset. Assigning TCR associations to individual alleles was difficult when HLA alleles, especially DR and DQ, strongly co-occurred.

The cohort consisted of 650 to 850 healthy bone marrow donors. Cohort members were all nominally healthy when sampled, although unrecorded immune exposures were likely present. The donor was CMV seronegative and belonged to the group of 352 seronegative cohort members. Every donor gave a peripheral blood sample, and the peripheral blood mononuclear cells from that sample were used for TCR beta sequencing. The Qiagen DNeasy Blood Extraction Kit was used to extract genomic DNA from the blood cell samples. The table lists this clone with a few counts. Its antigen is unknown. No base quality information exists; no much larger clone differs at one position. Libraries came from the immunoSEQ multiplex PCR assay. For the multiplex PCR, a mixture combining 60 forward primers for TCR Vbeta segments and 13 reverse primers for TCR Jbeta segments was used. The CDR3 region of rearranged TCR beta genes was amplified from genomic DNA with a multiplex PCR assay. Amplified TCR beta libraries were sequenced as 87-base-pair reads on the Illumina HiSeq System. The paper's data handling went like this. Across the roughly 700 repertoires, a later analysis counted approximately 83 million unique TCR beta chains, around 10 million of which were shared by at least two donors. Raw reads were error-corrected and collapsed into unique sequences with a nearest-neighbor algorithm that merged closely related sequences to remove PCR and sequencing errors. Alignment of CDR3 sequences to IMGT reference sequences was used to assign V, D and J gene segments. For a sequence to be retained, a match of at least six nucleotides to both a V gene segment and a J gene segment was required. Rearrangements were classified as productive when the CDR3 lacked stop codons and remained in frame with V and J, and all other rearrangements were classified as non-productive. CDR3 was defined according to IMGT convention as the region running from the second conserved V-encoded cysteine to the conserved J-encoded phenylalanine. In an earlier analysis of more than 550 of the donors, sequences lacking an unambiguous match to a single V gene segment were excluded. In an earlier analysis of a few hundred of the donors, V segments were called functional above 56.7% productive rearrangements and were called segregating when the between-donor standard deviation exceeded 5%. A statistical classification framework was developed to diagnose cytomegalovirus status using the catalog of TCR beta chain sequences. V and J gene assignment, in a later analysis, came from comparing TCR nucleotide sequences with IMGT/GENE-DB human TR gene sequences. Using the TCRdist pipeline, a later analysis assigned CDR3 sequences along with most-parsimonious VDJ recombination scenarios. A later analysis defined each TCR beta chain by its CDR3 amino acid sequence plus V-gene family, and excluded reads lacking a unique V-gene family. A later analysis removed 550 to 650 highly shared, low-generation-probability nucleotide sequences to deal with suspected cross-contamination and a sequencing artifact. A later analysis calculated a clonal expansion index for each public chain from normalized within-repertoire ranks of inferred template counts. In a later analysis, generation probabilities were computed with a VDJ recombination model fitted to out-of-frame rearrangements, and the resulting probabilities were checked against IGoR. In a later analysis, TCR-TCR, TCR-HLA and TCR-CMV co-occurrence was scored with hypergeometric tests, and a repertoire-size bias correction was applied to TCR pairs. To estimate false discovery rates, a later analysis permuted the HLA or CMV assignments 20 times. In a later analysis, co-occurring TCRs were grouped using DBSCAN, and TCRdist sequence similarity was added for clustering within HLA-allele-positive subsets. Repertoires with fewer than 30,000 or more than 120,000 public chains were left out of co-occurrence clustering, as were five repertoires with anomalous nucleotide sharing. TCRdb provides this immuneACCESS table in a form limited to in-frame rearrangements. Some clones are lacking; in checked studies, under half of them reflect an unresolved V gene, and why the rest are absent is not known. That table gives V, J and clone size, and the DNA gave D and trimming. The table for this sample lists about 130,000 clones; 80% of them were counted only once. The ten largest account for about 5.3% of the sample.

Reading from cysteine to phenylalanine, the CDR3 counts 12 amino acids. The only DNA kept is the CDR3, 36 bases in frame from the first base. CDR1 and CDR2, per the germline V gene, are MNHNS and SASEGT. Germline trimming: 7 bases from V, 3 bases from J; junction bases outside gene matches: 1. The chain is made from TRBV6-1 and TRBJ1-1, and 8 junction bases match TRBD1. This receptor was taken from a man between 25 and 39 years old in good health and CMV-seronegative. The sequencing sample was made of PBMCs. The nucleotides are TGTGCCAGCAACAGGGGGGACACTGAAGCTTTCTTT. Translated, it gives CASNRGDTEAFF.